In this sample, the clone carrying this T cell receptor (beta chain) turned up a few times. Its target is not known. The data are from a study of T-cell reconstitution after alpha-beta-depleted transplantation in children. Points from the study as a whole: After transplant, high TCRbeta diversity at day 60 in some patients arose from surviving recipient T cells and thymic progenitors. Reports say that about two months after transplant, the alpha-beta T cells came out of several hundred graft clones that had expanded. At one year after transplant, newly produced T cells mostly accounted for T-cell counts and diversity.

Unique molecular identifiers tagged the TCRbeta library. TCRdb itself ran the PCR reads through MiXCR, one entry per CDR3 protein. The table has approximately 300,000 distinct CDR3 sequences, around 10% seen once. Germline V lookup: CDR1 GTSNPN, CDR2 SVGIG (reference sequence). The CDR3 totals 16 residues. The V gene end was trimmed by 3 bases and the J gene end by 4 bases; junction bases not matched to a gene: 6. This receptor was taken from a boy less than two years old with acute myeloid leukemia, due to receive a stem cell transplant. V and J are TRBV30 and TRBJ2-2; 12 bases are a match to TRBD2. The sample here was PBMCs, taken before TCRalphabeta/CD19-depleted stem cell transplant. The chain's CDR3 is CAWSGLAGRPTGELFF. The CDR3 DNA reads as TGTGCCTGGAGCGGACTAGCGGGGAGACCCACCGGGGAGCTGTTTTTT.